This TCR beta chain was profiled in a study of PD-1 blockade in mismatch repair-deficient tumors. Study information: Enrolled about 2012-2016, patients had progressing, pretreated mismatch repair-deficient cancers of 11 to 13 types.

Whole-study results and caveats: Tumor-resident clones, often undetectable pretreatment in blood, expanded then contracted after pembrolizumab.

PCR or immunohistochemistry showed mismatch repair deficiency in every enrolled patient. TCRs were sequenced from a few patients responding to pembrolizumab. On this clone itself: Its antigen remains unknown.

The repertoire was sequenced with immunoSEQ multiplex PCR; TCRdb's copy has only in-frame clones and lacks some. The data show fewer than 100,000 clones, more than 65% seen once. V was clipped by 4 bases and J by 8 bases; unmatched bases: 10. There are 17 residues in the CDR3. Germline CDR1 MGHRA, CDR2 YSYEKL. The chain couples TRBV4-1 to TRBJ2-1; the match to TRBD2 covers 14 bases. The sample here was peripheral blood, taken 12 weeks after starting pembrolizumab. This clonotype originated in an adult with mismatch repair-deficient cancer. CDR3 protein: CASSPQRLAGGRDEQFF. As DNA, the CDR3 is TGCGCCAGCAGCCCGCAACGACTAGCGGGAGGGCGAGATGAGCAGTTCTTC.